These T cell receptor beta chains were read from a single sample in a study of blood T cell repertoires in COVID-19. Profiling relied on immunoSEQ multiplex PCR, and the TCRdb table lists in-frame clones only, not all of them. Here the sample spans almost 500,000 clones, roughly nine tenths being singletons. Sequenced sample: PBMCs or T cells enriched from blood (not recorded which). These receptor sequences come from a woman aged 55-70 years who had recovered from COVID-19. Both conserved end residues are trimmed from each CDR3. Clone size is shown for a subset of rows, as once, few, many or a class of expanded clone.

cdr3_length j_call v_call clone_size cdr3_aa
12 TRBJ1-5 TRBV2 - ASRLGGRDQPQH
12 TRBJ1-1 TRBV2 - ASNLQGGRTEAF
12 TRBJ1-2 TRBV2 once ASNVIGQADGYT
10 TRBJ2-1 TRBV10-1 - ASSAGYNEQF
11 TRBJ1-2 TRBV24-1 - ATSDPQFNRYT
10 TRBJ2-2 TRBV5-1 - ASRRGTGELF
13 TRBJ2-2 TRBV9 - ASTSATGLTGELF
14 TRBJ1-1 TRBV30 - AWSRQGWALNTEAF
12 TRBJ1-2 TRBV3-1/TRBV3-2 - ASSQSAGGDGYT
12 TRBJ1-6 TRBV12-5 - ASGNGQDNSPLH
14 TRBJ2-5 TRBV6-5 - ASSYISGDGGKTQY
13 TRBJ2-1 TRBV5-4 - ASSDRTGAMGRKF
12 TRBJ2-2 TRBV5-1 - ASSLTGVTGELF
16 TRBJ2-3 TRBV5-1 - ASSLASYRGGNTDTQY
11 TRBJ1-1 TRBV2 - ASSDEVNTEAF
13 TRBJ2-2 TRBV27 - ASSPERGGLRELF
12 TRBJ1-5 TRBV11-2 - ASSLDAVNQPQH
18 TRBJ2-2 TRBV11-3 - ASSLEVLSSDHQLTGELF
12 TRBJ2-7 TRBV6-6 once ASSYLEGAGEQY
13 TRBJ1-5 TRBV2 once ASSPQGGGNQPQH
11 TRBJ1-2 TRBV10-2 - ASSGSGNYGYT
12 TRBJ2-7 TRBV27 - ASRPGSKVYEQY
10 TRBJ2-1 TRBV19 few ASSQPLGGQF
14 TRBJ2-1 TRBV4-2 - ASSQDRLAGAGEQF
12 TRBJ1-1 TRBV5-8 - ASSLWGRNTEAF
13 TRBJ2-2 TRBV7-2 - ASSLVGLAGRELF
15 TRBJ1-6 TRBV19 - ASSIQGGSSYNSPLH
14 TRBJ1-4 TRBV19 once ASSPGRAYPNEKLF
10 TRBJ2-7 TRBV5-4 - ASSLFGEEQY
13 TRBJ1-2 TRBV5-6 - ASRRSGQGSYGYT
14 TRBJ1-2 TRBV24-1 - ATSAPLGGQSYGYT
11 TRBJ2-3 TRBV24-1 - ATRGASTDTQY
13 TRBJ2-7 TRBV4-1 few ASSQVSGGAREQY
15 TRBJ2-5 TRBV5-1 once ASRGPTSGGRQETQY
12 TRBJ2-7 TRBV6-5 - ASSYSGTSYEQY
14 TRBJ1-4 TRBV18 - ASSLNPGQQEEKLF
12 TRBJ2-3 TRBV6-5 - ASSKYYSTDTQY